This T cell receptor (beta chain) was obtained from a study of T-cell memory formation after mild COVID-19. The wider study: TCR clusters were mostly donor specific. Overall study findings and caveats: Day 15 to 85 contracting clones showed balanced CD4/CD8; day 15 to 37 expanders favored CD4+. Contracting CD4+ clones lay largely in CM and EM, with CD8+ ones residing in EMRA.

Turning to this clonotype: As yet, its antigen is unknown.

This CDR3 contains 15 residues. V gave up 2 bases and J gave up 2 bases; unmatched junction bases: 0. CDR1 SGDLS and CDR2 YYNGEE come from the germline V gene. The TCR alpha and TCR beta cDNA libraries, bearing sample barcodes and UMIs, were generated by 5'RACE using constant-segment primers. One entry per CDR3 protein, called by TCRdb with MiXCR from the 5' RACE reads. The table shows hundreds of thousands of distinct CDR3 sequences, with 15% occurring only once. Sample: PBMCs or a T cell subset sorted from them (not recorded which). The chain employs TRBV9 and TRBJ2-1, with 11 positions matching TRBD2. The clonotype comes from an adult woman who had mild COVID-19 (a few samples of this study predate the infection). Cell type and time point are not known. The CDR3 reads CASSVGLAAYNEQFF. The CDR3 DNA is TGTGCCAGCAGCGTGGGACTAGCGGCCTACAATGAGCAGTTCTTC.